This T cell receptor beta chain originates from a study of regulatory T cells in long-lasting Graves disease (dated by TCRdb to 2020 to 2023). With respect to the entire study: In the newly diagnosed Graves' disease group, patients had been taking antithyroid drugs for less than 3 months. Persistent Graves' disease patients were compared with newly diagnosed Graves' disease patients by peripheral blood TCR sequencing and RNA sequencing. A total of roughly 35 samples underwent TCR sequencing: roughly 13 from persistent and around 20 from newly diagnosed Graves' disease patients. The study was registered as a clinical trial and conducted in China.

V lost 0 bases and J lost 3 bases; the stretch between them is 16 bases long. Reading from cysteine to phenylalanine, the CDR3 counts 16 amino acids. This entry keeps only the CDR3 DNA: 48 bases, framed from base 1. Taken from the germline V gene (reference sequence), the CDR1 and CDR2 loops are DFQATT and SNEGSKA. The paper's findings and limits, for the study overall: Persistent patients shared more public clonotypes among themselves (around 3,000) than newly diagnosed patients did (roughly 910). The small sample size was acknowledged by the authors as a limitation that may reduce accuracy. Because the primary lesion, thyroid tissue, could not be accessed, the study looked at peripheral blood alone. Lower TCR Shannon entropy and fewer highly expanded clones were observed in persistent Graves' disease patients than in newly diagnosed patients, which suggested clonal expansion. Persistent disease showed preferential use of TRBV28, TRBJ1-2 and TRBJ2-5, whereas newly diagnosed disease favored TRBV20-1 and TRBJ2-1. Only the TCR beta chain was sequenced and analyzed.

This clonotype showed up many times. The antigen this receptor binds is unknown. Qualities for individual bases were not recorded, and no much larger clone is one base off. Library preparation used multiplex PCR. TCRdb records Illumina HiSeq 4000 as the sequencer. CDR3 regions were amplified by Arm-PCR with iRepertoire HTBI primers to construct TCR beta libraries. PCR products were gel purified before sequencing. Concerning the study's data processing: Gene usage analysis of CDR3 amino acid clonotypes used the 60 to 80 TRBV and around 14 TRBJ segments found across samples. COPE and FqMerger were used to merge filtered high-quality paired reads into contigs. BLAST was used to align contigs to IMGT TRBV, TRBD and TRBJ reference genes, and CDR3 was defined according to IMGT. Any clonotype with a frequency above 0.1% was counted as a highly expanded clone. Repertoire diversity was measured by Shannon entropy, and V-J evenness by the Gini coefficient. Clonotypes shared by more than one individual were considered public. The public reads were run again by TCRdb, first through fastp at Q25 and then through MiXCR, and only productive beta chains were kept. Entries that share a CDR3 protein sequence are merged under the most common genes and DNA. These V and J calls are TCRdb output, not the study's own analysis. The sample table contains 450,000 to 600,000 distinct CDR3 sequences; only one count was recorded for approximately 13% of them. The top ten clones comprise roughly 10% of the sample.

What this sample's time point label stands for: newly diagnosed GD, antithyroid drugs for less than 3 months. For both TCR sequencing and RNA sequencing, RNA was extracted from PBMCs in TRIzol. The diagnosis of Graves' disease was made according to American Thyroid Association guidelines. Patients for the study were recruited at an endocrinology department in Xi'an, China. Each patient gave around 9 milliliters of peripheral blood, collected in an EDTA anticoagulant tube. Ficoll Paque Plus density gradient separation was used to isolate PBMCs, and no further T cell sorting was performed. RNA quality was checked with an Agilent 2100 Bioanalyzer and agarose gel, and concentration with a NanoDrop 2000. These same records also appear under a second study, on T cells in Graves' hyperthyroidism and ophthalmopathy. The second publication reports: Graves' hyperthyroidism was defined as stable when no progression to ophthalmopathy occurred over 18 months of follow-up. Hyperthyroidism patients were newly diagnosed, had a disease duration of under 2 months, and were aged 18 to 65 years. Any patient with an uncontrolled infection, another autoimmune disease, pregnancy or lactation was excluded. Diagnoses relied on clinical symptoms, serum thyroxine and TRAb, thyroid ultrasound and orbital computed tomography. The first round of RT-PCR for the TCR CDR3 was performed with the HTBI primer set and the Qiagen OneStep RT-PCR kit. Most expanded thyroid clonotypes (frequency above 0.001) were also detected in blood, suggesting blood repertoires may reflect thyroid immune responses. A model built on a 13 V-J signature distinguished ophthalmopathy from stable hyperthyroidism, reaching about 89% sensitivity and approximately 83% specificity in cross-validation and 80%/75% in testing. In validation, the model predicted progression to ophthalmopathy a median of approximately 6.3 months before onset, with roughly 71% sensitivity and just under 75% specificity. A discovery cohort of 95 to 100 patients, 43 with Graves' ophthalmopathy and about 58 with stable Graves' hyperthyroidism, was used to find distinguishing TCR V-J signatures. Whether ophthalmopathy could be predicted prospectively was tested in an independent validation cohort made up of 18 to 20 hyperthyroidism patients plus 17 patients who later progressed to ophthalmopathy. The 100 or so discovery patients were randomly split 7:3 into training and test sets. In more than 5 Graves' hyperthyroidism patients, the study also compared T-cell repertoires from thyroid tissue with T-cell repertoires from blood. After sampling, hyperthyroidism patients received methimazole starting at 30 mg daily, and ophthalmopathy patients received high-dose intravenous methylprednisolone. Libraries were constructed in a second round of multiplex PCR, after which size selection and purification were carried out. The libraries were sequenced on an Illumina HiSeq2000 using paired-end 100 bp reads. SOAPnuke was used to process the raw data, throwing out any read that contained adapters or uncalled bases, had a mean Phred below 15, or lacked an exact constant-primer or identifier match. High-quality paired reads were merged with COPE v1.2.5, and unique nucleotide sequences were defined as clonotypes. MiTCR v1.1 was used to align clonotypes to the IMGT TRBV, TRBD and TRBJ reference segments. The analysis was restricted to V-J combinations with a frequency above 0.0001, which together covered 99.2% of the repertoires. The TCS score was defined as F50 (clonal expansion) divided by E x V (chaos), with BLOSUM62-based TCRdist calculated between CDR3 peptides within each V-J. Welch's t-statistics and random forest reduced several hundred V-J features to roughly 13, which were used in a naive Bayes classifier (R e1071). Sample size was not statistically predetermined, and blinding of investigators to group allocation was not performed. According to the paper, TCR Vbeta CDR3 sequencing was carried out on 135 peripheral blood samples, which came from under 50 ophthalmopathy, some 73 hyperthyroidism and roughly 17 progressor patients.

This receptor was identified in a man aged 25-45 years with Graves disease. Donor details come from another sample of the same person, matched by shared clones. The sample in question was peripheral blood mononuclear cells (PBMCs), obtained at new diagnosis, from a patient treated with antithyroid drugs. The chain was built from TRBV20-1 and TRBJ2-3; a weak D assignment points to TRBD2 (5 bases agree). The CDR3 in this case is CSARDHDGDATDTQYF. The nucleotide sequence is given as TGCAGTGCTAGAGATCACGACGGGGATGCGACAGATACGCAGTATTTT.